The subject of this entry is one T cell receptor beta chain. The sample originates from a study of blood T cell repertoires in COVID-19. Whole-study context: Acute and convalescent COVID-19 specimens originated in the United States, Italy and Spain. Nucleic acid was either cDNA or gDNA, and it came from T cells, B-cell-depleted T cells, or PBMCs.

Germline loops: CDR1 GTSNPN, CDR2 SVGIG (reference sequence). The germline V and J ends were trimmed by 1 base and 5 bases, with 9 bases remaining between them. This CDR3 spans 13 amino acids. Study processing details: Nucleated cell number was recorded as an estimate derived from reference gene primer amplification. Assay: immunoSEQ multiplex PCR; the TCRdb copy retains only in-frame clones and omits some. Clone size and the V and J calls come from that table; the DNA yielded D and trimming. The sample has roughly 280,000 clones; around nine tenths are singletons. This receptor was obtained from a man aged 45-60 years with acute or convalescent COVID-19. The J gene is TRBJ1-5, the V gene TRBV30, with a tentative D call TRBD1 (5 bases). Sequencing was carried out using peripheral blood. CDR3 DNA: TGTGCCTGGAGTGGGGGGGGAGATCAGCCCCAGCATTTT. Translating it yields CAWSGGGDQPQHF.